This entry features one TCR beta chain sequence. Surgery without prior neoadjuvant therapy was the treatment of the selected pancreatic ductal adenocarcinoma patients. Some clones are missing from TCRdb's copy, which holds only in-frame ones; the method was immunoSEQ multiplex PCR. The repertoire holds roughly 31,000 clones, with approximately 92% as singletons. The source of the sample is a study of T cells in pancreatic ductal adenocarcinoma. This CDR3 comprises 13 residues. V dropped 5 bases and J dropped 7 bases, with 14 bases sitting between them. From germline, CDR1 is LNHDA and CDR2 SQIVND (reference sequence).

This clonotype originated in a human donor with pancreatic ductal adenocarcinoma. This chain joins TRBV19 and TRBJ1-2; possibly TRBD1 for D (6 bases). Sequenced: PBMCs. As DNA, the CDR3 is TGTGCCAGTAGTTCAACATACAGGGTTGGCTACACCTTC. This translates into CASSSTYRVGYTF. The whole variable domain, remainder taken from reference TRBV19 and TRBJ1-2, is DGGITQSPKYLFRKEGQNVTLSCEQNLNHDAMYWYRQDPGQGLRLIYYSQIVNDFQKGDIAEGYSVSREKKESFPLTVTSAQKNPTAFYLCASSSTYRVGYTFGSGTRLTVV.